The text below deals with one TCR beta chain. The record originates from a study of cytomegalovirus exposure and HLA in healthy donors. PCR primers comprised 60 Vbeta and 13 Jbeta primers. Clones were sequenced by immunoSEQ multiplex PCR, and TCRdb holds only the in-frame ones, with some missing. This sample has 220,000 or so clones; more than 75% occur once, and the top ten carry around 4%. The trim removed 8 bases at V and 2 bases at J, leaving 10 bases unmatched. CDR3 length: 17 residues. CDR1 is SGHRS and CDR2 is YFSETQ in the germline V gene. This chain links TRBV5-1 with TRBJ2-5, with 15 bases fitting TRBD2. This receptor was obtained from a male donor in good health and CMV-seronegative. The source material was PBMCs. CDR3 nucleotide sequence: TGCGCCAGAAGGGGTCGGACTAGCGGGAGGGGTCAAGAGACCCAGTACTTC. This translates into CARRGRTSGRGQETQYF.